The rows below give T cell receptor beta chains drawn from one sample of a study of human thymus T cells. Generated by immunoSEQ multiplex PCR, the TCRdb table keeps only in-frame clones and is missing some. The sample records some 120,000 clones, over 85% being singletons. The source material was thymus tissue. These receptors came from a boy under two years old with a congenital heart defect but otherwise immunologically healthy. The CDR3 runs from the conserved cysteine through the conserved F or W.

v_call: TRBV5-1
j_call: TRBJ2-7
cdr3_aa: CASSLYPRDRGTYEQYF

v_call: TRBV7-6
j_call: TRBJ2-3
cdr3_aa: CASSLPRRAWSDTQYF

v_call: TRBV30
j_call: TRBJ1-1
cdr3_aa: CAWEGAAKAFF

v_call: TRBV7-2
j_call: TRBJ2-7
cdr3_aa: CASSLILGDRTSYEQYF

v_call: TRBV28
j_call: TRBJ2-3
cdr3_aa: CASSRIVGDTDTQYF

v_call: TRBV5-6
j_call: TRBJ1-2
cdr3_aa: CASSHPAGTVLYGYTF

v_call: TRBV27
j_call: TRBJ1-1
cdr3_aa: CASSLWRGRNTEAFF

v_call: TRBV12-5
j_call: TRBJ1-1
cdr3_aa: CASGLPPEGGRDTEAFF

v_call: TRBV2
j_call: TRBJ2-3
cdr3_aa: CASSPSVDADTQYF

v_call: TRBV30
j_call: TRBJ2-5
cdr3_aa: CAWSSLGETQYF

v_call: TRBV7-2
j_call: TRBJ2-2
cdr3_aa: CASSPASESTGELFF

v_call: TRBV2
j_call: TRBJ2-7
cdr3_aa: CASNAGPGSYEQYF

v_call: TRBV11-3
j_call: TRBJ2-7
cdr3_aa: CASRPTRGSEQYF

v_call: TRBV29-1
j_call: TRBJ2-1
cdr3_aa: CSVGGRSSYNEQFF

v_call: TRBV11-2
j_call: TRBJ2-2
cdr3_aa: CASGRAGGNTGELFF

v_call: TRBV13
j_call: TRBJ2-5
cdr3_aa: CASSLGPSGETQYF

v_call: TRBV6-5
j_call: TRBJ2-7
cdr3_aa: CAATGPYEQYF

v_call: TRBV6-6
j_call: TRBJ1-5
cdr3_aa: CASSTQGGNQPQHF

v_call: TRBV6-5
j_call: TRBJ2-7
cdr3_aa: CASSYFYEQYF

v_call: TRBV4-2
j_call: TRBJ2-3
cdr3_aa: CASRHDGTSGWDTQYF

v_call: TRBV27
j_call: TRBJ1-2
cdr3_aa: CASSFLGGLPPYGYTF

v_call: TRBV7-9
j_call: TRBJ2-7
cdr3_aa: CASSIGQGRDEQYF

v_call: TRBV27
j_call: TRBJ2-5
cdr3_aa: CASSFGPGRSYEQYF

v_call: TRBV7-9
j_call: TRBJ1-6
cdr3_aa: CASSLADRGSYNSPLHF

v_call: TRBV5-6
j_call: TRBJ2-7
cdr3_aa: CASSTIYEQYF

v_call: TRBV2
j_call: TRBJ2-3
cdr3_aa: CASSTPPGGGSTDTQYF

v_call: TRBV6-6
j_call: TRBJ1-2
cdr3_aa: CASSYGGPKEDGYTF

v_call: TRBV19
j_call: TRBJ2-6
cdr3_aa: CASSMENRGSGANVLTF

v_call: TRBV20-1
j_call: TRBJ2-1
cdr3_aa: CSARTGEQFF

v_call: TRBV9
j_call: TRBJ2-7
cdr3_aa: CASSLGQGRVEQYF

v_call: TRBV6-1
j_call: TRBJ2-3
cdr3_aa: CASPHYGRELDTQYF

v_call: TRBV6-1
j_call: TRBJ2-3
cdr3_aa: CASGPNGGTDTQYF